This TCR beta chain was found in a study of blood T cell repertoires in COVID-19. Measured with immunoSEQ multiplex PCR; TCRdb has only the in-frame clones, and not every one. The data contain 200,000 to 250,000 clones, 75% to 85% of them singletons. All enrollees were roughly 18 to 100 years old and from some 24 US areas. Categorization into cohorts depended on clinical history that participants reported. The V end was cut by 0 bases, the J end by 0 bases, with 10 bases between. Germline CDR1 is SGDLS and CDR2 is YYNGEE. CDR3 length equals 15 residues. The sample comprised PBMCs or T cells enriched from blood (not recorded which). The genes are TRBV9 and TRBJ2-7; D is possibly TRBD2 (5 bases). This TCR derives from a man aged 25 to 40 with acute COVID-19. CDR3 region: CASSVGGPSSYEQYF. CDR3 nucleotides: TGTGCCAGCAGCGTAGGAGGGCCGAGCTCCTACGAGCAGTACTTC.